The 19 T cell receptor beta chains reported below all come from one sample, sequenced in a study of response to subunit inactivated influenza vaccine. TCRdb called the RT-PCR reads again in MiXCR, with one record for every CDR3 protein. The sample holds around 490,000 distinct CDR3 sequences, about 8% seen once. This sample comprised PBMCs from blood, obtained less than 30 months after vaccination. The receptors here all came from a man aged 50 to 69 who received an inactivated influenza vaccine.

This clonotype has only a few counts. Here the CDR3 reads CASSFGFSSSYEQYF. CDR3 DNA sequence: TGTGCCAGCAGTTTTGGGTTCTCAAGCTCCTACGAGCAGTACTTC. V is TRBV28 and J is TRBJ2-7; D not resolved. CDR1 is MDHEN and CDR2 is SYDVKM in the germline V gene. Trimming pared 3 bases from V and 0 bases from J, leaving 12 bases between. This CDR3 is built from 15 residues.

The J gene is TRBJ2-7, the V gene TRBV4-3; the D gene is possibly TRBD2 (6 bases). CDR3 length equals 15 residues. Germline CDR1 reads LGHNA; CDR2 reads YSLEER. The V end lost 2 bases, the J end lost 4 bases, and 15 bases lay between the germline ends. The DNA for the CDR3 is TGCGCCAGCAGCCAAAGCGGGCAGGGAGTATACGAGCAGTACTTC. Its protein is CASSQSGQGVYEQYF.

The rearrangement joins TRBV5-1 to TRBJ2-1, with 14 bases lining up with TRBD2. J lost 0 bases, V lost 0 bases, and 8 bases had no gene match. CDR1 is SGHRS and CDR2 is YFSETQ in the germline V gene. This CDR3 is built from 20 residues. CDR3 protein: CASSLVLGLAGGSSYNEQFF. CDR3 coding DNA: TGCGCCAGCAGCTTGGTCCTAGGACTAGCGGGGGGTAGCTCCTACAATGAGCAGTTCTTC.

The genes are TRBV18 and TRBJ2-7; 8 nucleotides agree with TRBD1. V trimming: 3 bases; J trimming: 1 base; junction bases outside the gene matches: 11. Germline V lookup: CDR1 KGHSH, CDR2 LQKENI. This CDR3 has 17 amino acids. The DNA of the CDR3 is TGTGCCAGCTCACCTGTAAGTACCGGGACAGGATCCTACGAGCAGTACTTC. Encoded protein: CASSPVSTGTGSYEQYF.

There are a few counts of this clonotype. This chain links TRBV10-3 with TRBJ2-5, with D possibly TRBD1 on 6 matching bases. The CDR3 runs 14 residues. The germline V gene encodes CDR1 ENHRY and CDR2 SYGVKD. Trimming left V 1 base short and J 3 bases short, with 9 bases between. Here the CDR3 DNA reads TGTGCCATCAGTGAGTTGGGGGCAAAAGAGACCCAGTACTTC. This gives the protein CAISELGAKETQYF.

This clonotype was detected a few times. The genes are TRBV7-8 and TRBJ2-7, with D tentatively TRBD2 (6 bases). V lost 5 bases, J lost 7 bases, and 24 bases lay in between. Germline CDR1 SGHVS, CDR2 FQNEAQ. The CDR3 is made up of 16 amino acids. The CDR3 sequence: CASSEHAAGIPLEQYF. Written as DNA, the CDR3 is TGTGCCAGCAGCGAACACGCCGCGGGGATCCCACTAGAGCAGTACTTC.

The chain is built from TRBV5-1 and TRBJ2-6; TRBD1 might be the D (5 bases). The CDR3 covers 18 residues. Germline-derived CDR1 and CDR2 are SGHRS and YFSETQ. V lost 4 bases to trimming and J lost 0 bases, with 17 bases between them. The CDR3, as DNA: TGCGCCAGCAGCCCTGGGGCAGGCATGACCTCTGGGGCCAACGTCCTGACTTTC. Its protein is CASSPGAGMTSGANVLTF.

Only a few counts were recorded for this clonotype. The rearrangement joins TRBV6-2 or TRBV6-3 to TRBJ1-5; possibly TRBD1 for D (5 bases). This CDR3 is 14 amino acids long. Germline V lookup: CDR1 MNHEY, CDR2 SVGEGT. V was trimmed by 2 bases and J by 3 bases, leaving 8 bases between them. CDR3 region: CASSYGALNQPQHF. DNA for the CDR3: TGTGCCAGCAGTTACGGGGCCCTCAATCAGCCCCAGCATTTT.

This clonotype showed up many times. This sequence joins TRBV2 and TRBJ2-5; D may correspond to TRBD1 or TRBD2 (5 bases each). This CDR3 region has 13 residues. In germline, CDR1 is SNHLY, CDR2 FYNNEI. The V end was cut by 7 bases, the J end by 5 bases, with 14 bases between. CDR3 nucleotides: TGTGCCAGCATGTATTGGGGGACGGAGACCCAGTACTTC. This encodes CASMYWGTETQYF.

This clonotype has a handful of counts. The genes are TRBV6-1 and TRBJ2-5; D gene ambiguous. The CDR3 sequence is 14 residues long. Per the germline V gene, CDR1 is MNHNS and CDR2 is SASEGT. V lost 9 bases and J 5 bases, leaving 19 bases between the germline ends. CDR3 bases: TGTGCCAGTAAAGATATTAGGGAAATGGAGACCCAGTACTTC. Translation: CASKDIREMETQYF.

This clonotype was counted only a few times. This chain joins TRBV5-1 and TRBJ1-2, with D possibly matching TRBD1 (6 bases). The CDR3 is 14 amino acids. Germline CDR1 is SGHRS and CDR2 is YFSETQ. V lost 4 bases to trimming and J lost 4 bases, with 14 bases between them. The DNA of the CDR3 is TGCGCCAGCAGCGTGAACCCACAGGGCTATGGCTACACCTTC. Translation gives CASSVNPQGYGYTF. Together with reference TRBV5-1 and TRBJ1-2, the CDR3 gives the full variable domain: KAGVTQTPRYLIKTRGQQVTLSCSPISGHRSVSWYQQTPGQGLQFLFEYFSETQRNKGNFPGRFSGRQFSNSRSEMNVSTLELGDSALYLCASSVNPQGYGYTFGSGTRLTVV.

In its sample, this clonotype was seen a few times. The chain joins TRBV5-6 to TRBJ1-2; 10 nucleotides line up with TRBD1. Trimming at V came to 2 bases and at J to 3 bases, leaving 4 bases not matched to a gene. Per the germline V gene, CDR1 is SGHDT and CDR2 is YYEEEE. This CDR3 contains 15 residues. The CDR3 nucleotides read TGTGCCAGCAGCTTAAGACAGGGGGCTTACTATGGCTACACCTTC. Its translation is CASSLRQGAYYGYTF.

This chain links TRBV7-8 with TRBJ2-7; 8 positions agree with TRBD1. This CDR3 comprises 15 residues. Trimming cost V 4 bases and J 2 bases; bases outside gene matches: 7. The germline CDR1 and CDR2 sequences are SGHVS and FQNEAQ. CDR3 DNA sequence: TGTGCCAGCAGCTCATACCGGGACAGGACCTACGAGCAGTACTTC. As protein: CASSSYRDRTYEQYF.

J is TRBJ2-7 and V is TRBV19, with a tentative D call TRBD2 (6 bases). The CDR3 has 16 residues. Between the trimmed V and J ends, which lost 7 bases and 4 bases, there was a span of 23 bases. Germline CDR1 is LNHDA and CDR2 is SQIVND (reference sequence). The CDR3 is CASTHKGSSGRYEQYF. The CDR3 DNA follows: TGTGCCAGTACCCACAAGGGAAGCTCGGGGAGGTACGAGCAGTACTTC.

The table lists this clonotype with many counts. The chain has TRBV20-1 and TRBJ2-3; D gene unclear. This CDR3 contains 13 residues. Trimming pared 3 bases from V and 3 bases from J, leaving 10 bases between. Germline values: CDR1 DFQATT, CDR2 SNEGSKA (reference sequence). The CDR3 sequence is CSARFPGTDTQYF. The CDR3 DNA reads as TGCAGTGCTAGGTTCCCAGGAACAGATACGCAGTATTTT.

This clonotype was detected a few times. The gene calls are TRBV29-1 and TRBJ2-3; D is tentatively TRBD1 or TRBD2 (7 bases each). The CDR3 runs 14 residues. Trimming removed 6 bases at V and 3 bases at J, with 16 bases between. Germline V lookup: CDR1 SQVTM, CDR2 ANQGSEA. The CDR3 loop is CSVAPQGGTDTQYF. The CDR3 DNA reads TGCAGCGTCGCACCCCAGGGGGGGACAGATACGCAGTATTTT.

This clonotype was counted at least ten times. This sequence joins TRBV12-3 or TRBV12-4 and TRBJ1-5, with D perhaps TRBD1 (6 bases). This CDR3 contains 13 residues. V was shortened by 3 bases and J by 6 bases, with 9 bases between the two germline ends. CDR3 in amino acids: CASSFGGPQPQHF. The CDR3 DNA reads as TGTGCCAGCAGTTTCGGGGGCCCTCAGCCCCAGCATTTT.

This clonotype was recorded many times. The CDR3: CAISLAGGRDTQYF. CDR3 DNA: TGTGCCATCTCGCTAGCGGGAGGGCGTGATACGCAGTATTTT. The gene calls are TRBV10-3 and TRBJ2-3; 12 bases match TRBD2. There are 14 residues in the CDR3. Per the germline V gene, CDR1 is ENHRY and CDR2 is SYGVKD. Germline trimming cut 8 bases from V and 6 bases from J; bases unmatched to any gene: 6.

This clonotype was seen many times. The chain couples TRBV10-3 to TRBJ1-4; D remains unclear. Germline CDR1 ENHRY, CDR2 SYGVKD. The CDR3 runs 13 residues. Trimming stripped 4 bases from V and 5 bases from J, with 8 bases between. The CDR3 DNA reads as TGTGCCATCAGTGGGGGAAAAAATGAAAAACTGTTTTTT. Translation gives CAISGGKNEKLFF.